The 26 T cell receptor beta chains below come from one sample, sequenced in a study of OX40 agonist ivuxolimab in advanced cancers. This table comes from immunoSEQ multiplex PCR, and its TCRdb copy is limited to in-frame clones, with some not included. This table has tens of thousands of clones, about 77% appearing once. The sample consisted of CD4+ or CD8+ T cells sorted from blood, taken in a trial of the OX40 agonist ivuxolimab. These receptors were obtained from an adult with an advanced solid tumor such as melanoma, head and neck, liver or kidney cancer.

The chain combines TRBV6-1 with TRBJ2-4, with TRBD2 matching 7 bases. The ends lost 1 base at V and 8 bases at J; junction bases unmatched: 11. The CDR3 spans 16 residues. Germline-derived CDR1 and CDR2 are MNHNS and SASEGT. The CDR3 is CASSEERDPPNDIQYF. The CDR3 DNA sequence: TGTGCCAGCAGTGAAGAGCGGGACCCCCCGAATGACATTCAGTACTTC.

By its share, this clone is medium-sized (0.01 to 0.1%). CDR3 protein: CASSLGRMNTEAFF. The CDR3 nucleotides read TGTGCCAGCAGTTTAGGGCGGATGAACACTGAAGCTTTCTTT. This chain links TRBV27 with TRBJ1-1; D gene ambiguous. The CDR3 has 14 residues. V lost 2 bases and J 0 bases, leaving 7 bases between the germline ends. Germline V gene sequence: CDR1 MNHEY, CDR2 SMNVEV (reference sequence).

This sequence joins TRBV7-8 and TRBJ2-1; TRBD2 might be the D (6 bases). V was cut by 4 bases and J by 5 bases, with 15 bases left in between. Germline V gene lookup returns CDR1 SGHVS and CDR2 FQNEAQ. The length of the CDR3 is 15 residues. The CDR3 loop is CASSSDYSWHNEQFF. The CDR3 region has the DNA TGTGCCAGCAGCTCGGACTACTCATGGCACAATGAGCAGTTCTTC. Using reference TRBV7-8 and TRBJ2-1 for the parts outside the CDR3, the full variable domain is GAGVSQSPRYKVAKRGQDVALRCDPISGHVSLFWYQQALGQGPEFLTYFQNEAQLDKSGLPSDRFFAERPEGSVSTLKIQRTQQEDSAVYLCASSSDYSWHNEQFFGPGTRLTVL.

The V and J genes are TRBV2 and TRBJ2-5; unclear D gene. This CDR3 spans 13 amino acids. V was cut by 9 bases and J by 0 bases, with 11 bases left in between. The germline CDR1 and CDR2 sequences are SNHLY and FYNNEI. As DNA, the CDR3 is TGTGCCAGTCGACTGCCTGACCAAGAGACCCAGTACTTC. Its protein product is CASRLPDQETQYF.

This sequence joins TRBV6-1 and TRBJ2-5; 15 bases map to TRBD2. V dropped 4 bases and J dropped 4; count of bases not matched to a gene: 1. Germline V CDR1 and CDR2: MNHNS, SASEGT. The CDR3 runs 15 residues. CDR3 bases: TGTGCCAGCAGTGGGACTAGCGGGGGGGGAGAGACCCAGTACTTC. Its translation: CASSGTSGGGETQYF.

This CDR3 reads CASRPGGAGELFF. CDR3 nucleotide sequence: TGTGCCAGCCGCCCTGGGGGTGCCGGGGAGCTGTTTTTT. The rearrangement joins TRBV27 to TRBJ2-2, with D perhaps being TRBD1 or TRBD2 (5 bases each). Germline values: CDR1 MNHEY, CDR2 SMNVEV (reference sequence). The germline V and J ends were trimmed by 8 bases and 6 bases, with 13 bases remaining between them. The CDR3 spans 13 residues.

The chain is built from TRBV28 and TRBJ2-3; 9 nucleotides match TRBD2. There are 16 residues in the CDR3. Germline V gene sequence: CDR1 MDHEN, CDR2 SYDVKM. J gave up 2 bases and V 4 bases, and 7 bases lay outside the gene matches. CDR3 DNA: TGTGCCAGCAGTTCGTGGCGGGGGGGGGACACAGATACGCAGTATTTT. Translated: CASSSWRGGDTDTQYF.

This clone has a single count. The chain uses TRBV7-9 and TRBJ2-1; tentatively, D is TRBD2 (6 bases). V lost 4 bases to trimming and J lost 4 bases, with 20 bases between them. The V gene's germline CDR1 is SEHNR and CDR2 FQNEAQ (reference sequence). The CDR3 loop spans 17 amino acids. The CDR3 DNA sequence: TGTGCCAGCAGCTATAACTACGGGACGGGGGATTACAATGAGCAGTTCTTC. This sequence encodes CASSYNYGTGDYNEQFF.

V usage is TRBV30 and J usage is TRBJ2-7; D is perhaps TRBD1 (6 bases). The ends were cut back, 2 bases at V and 4 bases at J, with 15 bases in the middle. Germline CDR1 GTSNPN, CDR2 SVGIG (reference sequence). This CDR3 is 14 amino acids long. The CDR3 is CAWSSGRGQYEQYF. CDR3 nucleotides: TGTGCCTGGAGTTCTGGTAGGGGACAATACGAGCAGTACTTC.

This chain uses TRBV9 with TRBJ2-7; 7 bases are a match to TRBD2. The CDR3 runs 13 residues. Looked up from germline, CDR1 is SGDLS and CDR2 is YYNGEE. Trimming cost V 0 bases and J 4 bases; bases outside gene matches: 1. For the CDR3, the DNA is TGTGCCAGCAGCGTAGGACTAGCTTACGAGCAGTACTTC. Translating it yields CASSVGLAYEQYF.

V usage is TRBV30 and J usage is TRBJ2-7; D ambiguous. Trimming cost V 0 bases and J 5 bases, with 11 bases left between them. CDR1 and CDR2 (germline): GTSNPN, SVGIG (reference sequence). This CDR3 has 13 amino acids. The CDR3 DNA reads as TGTGCCTGGAGTGTGTACAGTATGAACGAGCAGTACTTC. As protein: CAWSVYSMNEQYF.

The chain has TRBV6-1 and TRBJ1-1; no reliable D call. This CDR3 is built from 12 residues. Trimming pared 5 bases from V and 4 bases from J, leaving 8 bases between. Germline V gives CDR1 MNHNS, CDR2 SASEGT. Here the CDR3 reads CASSYEGTEAFF. As DNA, the CDR3 is TGTGCCAGCAGTTATGAGGGCACTGAAGCTTTCTTT.

V is TRBV11-2 and J is TRBJ2-1; 8 bases line up with TRBD2. The V gene's germline CDR1 is SGHAT and CDR2 FQNNGV. This CDR3 spans 16 amino acids. Germline trimming cut 5 bases from V and 4 bases from J; bases unmatched to any gene: 10. CDR3 sequence (DNA): TGTGCCAGCAGCCCCCTTTACGGGAGGGTGTACAATGAGCAGTTCTTC. Translated, it gives CASSPLYGRVYNEQFF.

A single count supports this clone. The genes are TRBV28 and TRBJ1-2; maybe TRBD1 (6 bases). V was clipped by 4 bases and J by 1 base, with 16 bases between them. The CDR3 extends over 16 amino acids. In germline, CDR1 is MDHEN, CDR2 SYDVKM. CDR3 protein: CASSSPSGHLNYGYTF. CDR3 sequence (DNA): TGTGCCAGCAGTTCCCCTTCGGGACACCTTAACTATGGCTACACCTTC.

The J gene is TRBJ1-5, the V gene TRBV15; D is ambiguous. Trimming left V 0 bases short and J 6 bases short, with 9 bases between. Germline V gene data show CDR1 as LNHNV and CDR2 as YYDKDF (reference sequence). There are 14 residues in the CDR3. In DNA, the CDR3 is TGTGCCACCAGCAGAGATCGGTTCCTTCAGCCCCAGCATTTT. Protein sequence: CATSRDRFLQPQHF.

The chain uses TRBV30 and TRBJ2-7; TRBD2 agrees at 11 bases. Germline V CDR1 and CDR2: GTSNPN, SVGIG (reference sequence). The CDR3 runs 15 residues. V gave up 3 bases and J gave up 0 bases; unmatched junction bases: 4. CDR3 sequence (DNA): TGTGCCTGGAGGGTAGGGACTAGCGGCTCCTACGAGCAGTACTTC. This gives the protein CAWRVGTSGSYEQYF.

The genes are TRBV11-2 and TRBJ2-1, with D uncertain. V was clipped by 1 base and J by 5 bases, with 3 bases between them. The germline CDR1 and CDR2 sequences are SGHAT and FQNNGV. The CDR3 has 12 amino acids. CDR3 amino acids: CASSLGNNEQFF. DNA of the CDR3: TGTGCCAGCAGCTTAGGCAACAATGAGCAGTTCTTC.

This clone was seen only a few times. The chain uses TRBV4-3 and TRBJ1-2, with D possibly being TRBD1 (5 bases). V was pared by 1 base and J by 4 bases, with 10 bases between. From germline, CDR1 is LGHNA and CDR2 YSLEER. The CDR3 is made up of 14 amino acids. The CDR3 sequence is CASSQVAQAYGYTF. The CDR3, as DNA: TGCGCCAGCAGCCAAGTTGCACAGGCCTATGGCTACACCTTC.

This chain joins TRBV6-1 and TRBJ2-5; D is possibly TRBD1 (6 bases). The CDR3 runs 17 residues. The germline V gene encodes CDR1 MNHNS and CDR2 SASEGT. V dropped 4 bases and J dropped 5 bases, with 23 bases sitting between them. The DNA for the CDR3 is TGTGCCAGCAGTGTTCTGTATCGTCGGACAGTGGCTGAGACCCAGTACTTC. It specifies CASSVLYRRTVAETQYF.

This chain links TRBV9 with TRBJ2-2; TRBD2 aligns across 12 bases. CDR3 length equals 19 residues. CDR1 is SGDLS, CDR2 YYNGEE, per germline. The V segment lost 0 bases and the J segment 4 bases; nucleotides outside the gene matches: 10. The CDR3 DNA reads as TGTGCCAGCAGCGTAGGGGCCGGGCTAGCGGGAGGGACCACCGGGGAGCTGTTTTTT. Protein sequence: CASSVGAGLAGGTTGELFF.

This chain joins TRBV6-5 and TRBJ2-7; the D gene is possibly TRBD1 (6 bases). The CDR3 spans 16 residues. CDR1 and CDR2 (germline): MNHEY, SVGAGI. V lost 0 bases to trimming and J lost 1 base, with 13 bases between them. CDR3 coding DNA: TGTGCCAGCAGTTACTCGACCGGGACATCGTCCTACGAGCAGTACTTC. Protein: CASSYSTGTSSYEQYF.

The V and J genes are TRBV5-1 and TRBJ1-5, with D perhaps matching TRBD1 (5 bases). The length of the CDR3 is 14 residues. V gave up 7 bases and J gave up 7 bases, with 18 bases separating them. Looked up from germline, CDR1 is SGHRS and CDR2 is YFSETQ. The CDR3, as DNA: TGCGCCAGCCCCCGGGCAGGTGGGACCCAGCCCCAGCATTTT. It specifies CASPRAGGTQPQHF.

The chain combines TRBV30 with TRBJ2-7; maybe TRBD2 (7 bases). The CDR3 loop spans 14 amino acids. Germline-derived CDR1 and CDR2 are GTSNPN and SVGIG (reference sequence). V lost 0 bases, J lost 3 bases, and 12 bases lay in between. The DNA of the CDR3 is TGTGCCTGGAGTGTAAGGGGGGGACTCTACGAGCAGTACTTC. This gives the protein CAWSVRGGLYEQYF.

V gene TRBV5-4 combines with J gene TRBJ2-4; TRBD2 agrees at 13 bases. V dropped 4 bases and J dropped 14; count of bases not matched to a gene: 0. The CDR3 loop spans 11 amino acids. From germline, CDR1 is SGHNT and CDR2 YYREEE (reference sequence). The chain's CDR3 is CASSTSGREYF. In DNA form, the CDR3 reads TGTGCCAGCAGCACTAGCGGGAGGGAGTACTTC. The full variable domain, in which reference TRBV5-4 and TRBJ2-4 provide the parts outside the CDR3, is ETGVTQSPTHLIKTRGQQVTLRCSSQSGHNTVSWYQQALGQGPQFIFQYYREEENGRGNFPPRFSGLQFPNYSSELNVNALELDDSALYLCASSTSGREYFGAGTRLSVL.

V usage is TRBV4-3 and J usage is TRBJ2-1; TRBD2 might be the D (6 bases). Trimming shortened V by 0 bases and J by 3 bases, and 12 bases separated the two germline ends. The CDR3 totals 16 residues. Germline values: CDR1 LGHNA, CDR2 YSLEER. The CDR3 DNA follows: TGCGCCAGCAGCCAAGATGGCGGGCGGGGCTACAATGAGCAGTTCTTC. Protein product: CASSQDGGRGYNEQFF.

This chain uses TRBV9 with TRBJ2-1; 7 nucleotides align to TRBD1. The germline V gene has CDR1 SGDLS and CDR2 YYNGEE. Trimming at V came to 0 bases and at J to 4 bases, leaving 4 bases not matched to a gene. This CDR3 is built from 15 residues. The chain's CDR3 is CASSVAGTAYNEQFF. Here the CDR3 DNA reads TGTGCCAGCAGCGTAGCCGGGACAGCTTACAATGAGCAGTTCTTC.